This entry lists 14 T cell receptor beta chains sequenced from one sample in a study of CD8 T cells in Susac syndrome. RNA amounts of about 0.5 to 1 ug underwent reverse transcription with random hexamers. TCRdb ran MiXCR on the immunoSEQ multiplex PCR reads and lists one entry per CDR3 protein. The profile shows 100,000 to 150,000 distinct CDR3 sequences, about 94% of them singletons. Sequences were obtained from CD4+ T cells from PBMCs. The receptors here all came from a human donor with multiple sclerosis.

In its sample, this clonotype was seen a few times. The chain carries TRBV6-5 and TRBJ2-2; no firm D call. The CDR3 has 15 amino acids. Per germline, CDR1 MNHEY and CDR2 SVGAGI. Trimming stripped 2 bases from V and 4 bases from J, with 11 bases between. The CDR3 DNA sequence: TGTGCCAGCAGTTACACCACCCAGGCCACCGGGGAGCTGTTTTTT. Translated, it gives CASSYTTQATGELFF.

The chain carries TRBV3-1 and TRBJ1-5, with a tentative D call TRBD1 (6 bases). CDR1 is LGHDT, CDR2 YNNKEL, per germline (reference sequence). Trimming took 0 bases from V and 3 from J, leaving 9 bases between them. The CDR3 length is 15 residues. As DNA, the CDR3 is TGTGCCAGCAGCCAAGATGGGACACTCAATCAGCCCCAGCATTTT. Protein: CASSQDGTLNQPQHF.

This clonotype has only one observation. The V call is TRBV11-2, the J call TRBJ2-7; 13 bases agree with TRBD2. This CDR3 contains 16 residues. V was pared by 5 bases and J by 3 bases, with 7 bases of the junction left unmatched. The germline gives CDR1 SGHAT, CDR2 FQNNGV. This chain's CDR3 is CASSARTSGSFYEQYF. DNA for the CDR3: TGTGCCAGCAGCGCCCGGACTAGCGGGAGTTTCTACGAGCAGTACTTC. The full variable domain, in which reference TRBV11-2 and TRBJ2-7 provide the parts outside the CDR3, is EAGVAQSPRYKIIEKRQSVAFWCNPISGHATLYWYQQILGQGPKLLIQFQNNGVVDDSQLPKDRFSAERLKGVDSTLKIQPAKLEDSAVYLCASSARTSGSFYEQYFGPGTRLTVT.

The CDR3 nucleotides read TGTGCCGGAGGGACAGGGGGAATGAATTCACCCCTCCACTTT. Its protein is CAGGTGGMNSPLHF. The chain is built from TRBV6-6 and TRBJ1-6, with 11 bases matching TRBD1. Germline loops: CDR1 MNHNY, CDR2 SVGAGI (reference sequence). The CDR3 has 14 amino acids. V shed 11 bases, J shed 7 bases, and the junction held 7 bases outside the gene matches.

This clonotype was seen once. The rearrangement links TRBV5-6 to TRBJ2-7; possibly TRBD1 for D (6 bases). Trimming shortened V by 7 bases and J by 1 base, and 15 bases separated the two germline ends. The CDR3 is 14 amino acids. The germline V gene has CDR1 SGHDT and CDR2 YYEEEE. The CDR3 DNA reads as TGTGCCAGCGGGCCCCGGGGACATTCCTACGAGCAGTACTTC. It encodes CASGPRGHSYEQYF.

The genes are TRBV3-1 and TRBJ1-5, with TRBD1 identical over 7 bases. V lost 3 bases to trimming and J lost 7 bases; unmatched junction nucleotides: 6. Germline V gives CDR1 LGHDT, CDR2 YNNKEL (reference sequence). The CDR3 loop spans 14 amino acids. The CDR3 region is CASSHSGGGQPQHF. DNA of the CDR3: TGTGCCAGCAGCCATTCAGGGGGAGGGCAGCCCCAGCATTTT. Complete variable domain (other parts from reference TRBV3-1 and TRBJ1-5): DTAVSQTPKYLVTQMGNDKSIKCEQNLGHDTMYWYKQDSKKFLKIMFSYNNKELIINETVPNRFSPKSPDKAHLNLHINSLELGDSAVYFCASSHSGGGQPQHFGDGTRLSIL.

The chain's CDR3 is CASSGDQETQYF. DNA of the CDR3: TGCGCCAGCAGTGGTGATCAAGAGACCCAGTACTTC. This sequence joins TRBV5-1 and TRBJ2-5, with unresolved D. Trimming shortened V by 5 bases and J by 2 bases, and 7 bases separated the two germline ends. CDR1 is SGHRS and CDR2 is YFSETQ in the germline V gene. The CDR3 is 12 amino acids.

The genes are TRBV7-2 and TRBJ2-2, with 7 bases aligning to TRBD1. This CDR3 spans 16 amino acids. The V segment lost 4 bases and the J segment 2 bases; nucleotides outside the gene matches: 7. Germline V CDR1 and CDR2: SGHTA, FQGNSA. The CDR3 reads CASSSEGQVNTGELFF. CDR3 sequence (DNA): TGTGCCAGCAGCTCCGAAGGACAGGTTAACACCGGGGAGCTGTTTTTT.

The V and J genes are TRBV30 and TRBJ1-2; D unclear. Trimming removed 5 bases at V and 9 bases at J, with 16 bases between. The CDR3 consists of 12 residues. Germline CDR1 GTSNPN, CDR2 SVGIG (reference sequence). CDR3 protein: CAWLRTASSYTF. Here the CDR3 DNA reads TGTGCCTGGTTAAGGACCGCTTCCAGCTACACCTTC.

In DNA, the CDR3 is TGTGCCAGCAGCTTAAACCCGTGGACAAATGTTAGCGGGAGCAATACCGGGGAGCTGTTTTTT. As protein: CASSLNPWTNVSGSNTGELFF. The V gene is TRBV11-2, the J gene TRBJ2-2; 9 bases are a match to TRBD2. This CDR3 contains 21 residues. The J segment lost 5 bases and the V segment lost 2 bases, leaving 21 bases of the junction unmatched. Germline V gives CDR1 SGHAT, CDR2 FQNNGV.

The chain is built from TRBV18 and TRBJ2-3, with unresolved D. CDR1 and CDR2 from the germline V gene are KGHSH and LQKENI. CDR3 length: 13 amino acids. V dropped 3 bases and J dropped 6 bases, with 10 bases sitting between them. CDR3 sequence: CASSPIGTDTQYF. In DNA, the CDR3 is TGTGCCAGCTCACCCATAGGAACTGATACGCAGTATTTT.

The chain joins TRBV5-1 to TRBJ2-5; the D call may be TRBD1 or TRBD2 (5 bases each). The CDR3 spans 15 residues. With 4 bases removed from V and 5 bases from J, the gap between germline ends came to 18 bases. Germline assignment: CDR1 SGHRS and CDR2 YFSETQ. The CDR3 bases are TGCGCCAGCAGCCGGGACGGGCAGCCCAGGGAGACCCAGTACTTC. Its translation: CASSRDGQPRETQYF.

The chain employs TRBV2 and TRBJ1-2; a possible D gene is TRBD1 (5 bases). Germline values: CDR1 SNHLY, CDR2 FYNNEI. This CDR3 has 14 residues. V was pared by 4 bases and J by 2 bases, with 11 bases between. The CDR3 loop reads CASSGSGRNYGYTF. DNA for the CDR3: TGTGCCAGCAGTGGTTCGGGGCGGAACTATGGCTACACCTTC.

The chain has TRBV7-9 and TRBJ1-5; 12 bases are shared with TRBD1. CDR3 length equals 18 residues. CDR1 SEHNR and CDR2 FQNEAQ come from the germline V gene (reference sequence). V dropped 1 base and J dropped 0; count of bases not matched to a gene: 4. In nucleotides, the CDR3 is TGTGCCAGCAGCTTAGGGGACAGGGGGCGACTTAGCAATCAGCCCCAGCATTTT. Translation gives CASSLGDRGRLSNQPQHF.